The 23 T cell receptor beta chains below come from one sample, sequenced in a study of post-analysis software for immune sequencing data. The study, taken as a whole, reports: In patients, roughly five TRBV segments were more frequent than in controls, with TRBV5-6, TRBV5-1 and TRBV20-1 among them.

The TCR beta cDNA libraries contained unique molecular identifiers. From the PCR reads, TCRdb called clonotypes with MiXCR, one entry per CDR3 protein. The table has approximately 150,000 distinct CDR3 sequences, roughly 30% seen once. Their specific antigens are unknown. The specimen sequenced was blood. The receptor set was obtained from a girl between 5 and 17 years old with multiple sclerosis.

This clonotype has ten or more counts. The rearrangement uses TRBV28 and TRBJ2-7, with no clear D. Trimming cost V 7 bases and J 2 bases, with 9 bases left between them. Germline loops: CDR1 MDHEN, CDR2 SYDVKM. The CDR3 covers 12 residues. This CDR3 reads CASTRLAYEQYF. The CDR3 DNA reads TGTGCCAGCACACGCTTAGCCTACGAGCAGTACTTC. The variable domain in full, with the rest retrieved from reference TRBV28 and TRBJ2-7, is DVKVTQSSRYLVKRTGEKVFLECVQDMDHENMFWYRQDPGLGLRLIYFSYDVKMKEKGDIPEGYSVSREKKERFSLILESASTNQTSMYLCASTRLAYEQYFGPGTRLTVT.

Comments on this clonotype: This could be a read error, since a much larger clone is one nucleotide away. This chain joins TRBV3-1 and TRBJ2-7; maybe TRBD2 (6 bases). The V gene's germline CDR1 is LGHDT and CDR2 YNNKEL (reference sequence). CDR3 length: 12 residues. CDR3 sequence (DNA): TGTGCCGGCAGCCCCGGAGCGGGTGAGCAGTACTTC. It yields the protein CAGSPGAGEQYF.

A remark on this clonotype: A junction end diverges from the germline sequence, so it may reflect a read error. The chain uses TRBV20-1 and TRBJ2-4; 9 bases match TRBD2. This CDR3 is built from 14 residues. Germline assignment: CDR1 DFQATT and CDR2 SNEGSKA (reference sequence). This chain's CDR3 is CSARGPSGNGIQYF. CDR3 bases: TGCAGTGCGAGAGGCCCTAGCGGGAATGGCATTCAGTACTTC.

This clonotype occurred a few times. V usage is TRBV3-1 and J usage is TRBJ2-3, with TRBD2 matching 10 bases. The CDR3 has 15 residues. Germline loops: CDR1 LGHDT, CDR2 YNNKEL (reference sequence). Germline trimming cut 5 bases from V and 4 bases from J; bases unmatched to any gene: 6. CDR3 loop: CASSASGRAPDTQYF. In DNA form, the CDR3 reads TGTGCCAGCAGCGCAAGCGGGAGGGCCCCAGATACGCAGTATTTT.

Notes on this clonotype: This may arise from a read error, as a much more abundant clone is one base away. The DNA of the CDR3 is TGCGTCAGCAGCCTAGGACTACCGGAGACCCAGTACTTC. It encodes CVSSLGLPETQYF. V and J are TRBV4-1 and TRBJ2-5; D is possibly TRBD2 (6 bases). The germline CDR1 and CDR2 sequences are MGHRA and YSYEKL. The CDR3 loop spans 13 amino acids.

This clonotype has only a few counts. V is TRBV7-9 and J is TRBJ1-2, with D perhaps TRBD1 (6 bases). CDR3 length: 13 amino acids. The germline V gene has CDR1 SEHNR and CDR2 FQNEAQ (reference sequence). Trimming removed 5 bases at V and 4 bases at J, with 11 bases between. This chain's CDR3 is CASSRDIAYGYTF. CDR3 nucleotide sequence: TGTGCCAGCAGCAGGGACATTGCCTATGGCTACACCTTC. The full variable domain, with the rest looked up from reference TRBV7-9 and TRBJ1-2, is DTGVSQNPRHKITKRGQNVTFRCDPISEHNRLYWYRQTLGQGPEFLTYFQNEAQLEKSRLLSDRFSAERPKGSFSTLEIQRTEQGDSAMYLCASSRDIAYGYTFGSGTRLTVV.

V and J are TRBV7-3 and TRBJ2-5, with D possibly TRBD2 on 5 matching bases. This CDR3 has 12 amino acids. V dropped 0 bases and J dropped 7 bases, with 6 bases sitting between them. The V gene's germline CDR1 is SGHTA and CDR2 FQGTGA. The DNA of the CDR3 is TGTGCCAGCAGCTTAACCGGAGGGACCCAGTACTTC. It is translated as CASSLTGGTQYF.

The rearrangement joins TRBV10-2 to TRBJ2-4; 9 bases align to TRBD2. This CDR3 has 17 residues. Germline V CDR1 and CDR2: WSHSY, SAAADI. Trimming took 2 bases from V and 13 from J; bases not matched to a gene: 18. CDR3 nucleotide sequence: TGCGCCAGCAGTGAGGTTCGTTGGGCTAGCGGGACGGGGGAGCAGTACTTC. Translated: CASSEVRWASGTGEQYF.

This clonotype was seen a few times. This sequence joins TRBV6-5 and TRBJ2-1; 8 nucleotides line up with TRBD2. The J call is in doubt because the DNA end fits TRBJ2-7 better. In germline, CDR1 is MNHEY, CDR2 SVGAGI. The CDR3 length is 16 residues. The CDR3 coding sequence is TGTGCCAGCAGTTACTCGAGCGGGAGCTCCTACAATGAGCAGTACTTC. This encodes CASSYSSGSSYNEQYF.

This clonotype was recorded at least ten times. The chain combines TRBV4-1 with TRBJ2-7; D is possibly TRBD2 (6 bases). Germline loops: CDR1 MGHRA, CDR2 YSYEKL. The CDR3 is made up of 13 amino acids. V lost 1 base and J lost 6, with 10 bases in between. This CDR3 is CASSQAGVAEQYF. DNA of the CDR3: TGCGCCAGCAGCCAAGCGGGAGTGGCCGAGCAGTACTTC.

There are a few counts of this clonotype. The chain uses TRBV5-1 and TRBJ1-1; D is unclear. Germline values: CDR1 SGHRS, CDR2 YFSETQ. V shed 0 bases and J shed 1 base, with 10 bases lying between them. The CDR3 runs 15 residues. For the CDR3, the DNA is TGCGCCAGCAGCTTGGCCCTGGACGGGAACACTGAAGCTTTCTTT. It yields the protein CASSLALDGNTEAFF.

The J gene is TRBJ2-5, the V gene TRBV28, with 9 bases matching TRBD2. The J call may be faulty, since TRBJ2-7 better matches the DNA end. CDR1 MDHEN and CDR2 SYDVKM come from the germline V gene. The CDR3 has 15 residues. The CDR3 region is CASSLASGAPYEQYF. The CDR3 region has the DNA TGTGCCAGCAGTTTGGCTAGCGGGGCCCCCTACGAGCAGTACTTC.

This clonotype came up a few times. In DNA form, the CDR3 reads TGTGCCAGCAGCCCGAGGAGAGCGGACTCCTCCTACAATGAGCAGTTCTTC. This sequence encodes CASSPRRADSSYNEQFF. V and J are TRBV6-2 or TRBV6-3 and TRBJ2-1; maybe TRBD2 (5 bases). The CDR3 runs 17 residues. V was pared by 6 bases and J by 0 bases, with 18 bases between. CDR1 and CDR2 (germline): MNHEY, SVGEGT.

This clonotype was seen a few times. This chain connects TRBV29-1 to TRBJ1-5, with a possible D match to TRBD1 (5 bases). The V end was cut by 4 bases, the J end by 4 bases, with 14 bases between. CDR1 and CDR2 from the germline V gene are SQVTM and ANQGSEA. The CDR3 sequence is 14 residues long. The CDR3 coding sequence is TGCAGCGTTGTCGATAAGGGGACGAATCAGCCCCAGCATTTT. Encoded protein: CSVVDKGTNQPQHF.

This chain links TRBV9 with TRBJ2-1, with D possibly being TRBD2 (9 bases). The tail of the sequence fits TRBJ2-7 better, so the J call may be wrong. CDR1 is SGDLS and CDR2 is YYNGEE in the germline V gene. This CDR3 contains 18 residues. In DNA form, the CDR3 reads TGTGCCAGCAGCATACGGACTAGCGCTCCAGGGGGCTACAATGAGCAGTACTTC. Its protein product is CASSIRTSAPGGYNEQYF.

Regarding this clonotype: Being one base from a much bigger clone, this may be a read error. The chain has TRBV5-1 and TRBJ2-5, with TRBD2 as a possible D gene (5 bases). Germline loops: CDR1 SGHRS, CDR2 YFSETQ. The CDR3 has 15 residues. V was trimmed by 0 bases and J by 2 bases, leaving 11 bases between them. The DNA of the CDR3 is TGCGCCAGCAGCTTGGGACGGGGTTTTCAAGAGACCCAGTACTTC. The encoded protein is CASSLGRGFQETQYF.

A note on this clonotype: This sequence may be a read error, since a much larger clone differs from it by one base. The chain has TRBV18 and TRBJ2-1; D gene uncertain. This CDR3 has 14 residues. The germline V gene encodes CDR1 KGHSH and CDR2 LQKENI. The CDR3 DNA reads as TGTGTCAGCTCACCACCGAGCTCTTATCGGGAGCAGTTCTTC. It is translated as CVSSPPSSYREQFF.

This clonotype was seen a few times. CDR3 loop: CASSTLAGGPGEQFF. Here the CDR3 DNA reads TGTGCCAGCAGCACACTAGCGGGAGGGCCGGGTGAGCAGTTCTTC. The J gene is TRBJ2-1, the V gene TRBV9; 13 bases line up with TRBD2. The CDR3 is 15 amino acids. In germline, CDR1 is SGDLS, CDR2 YYNGEE. Trimming at V came to 4 bases and at J to 9 bases, leaving 7 bases not matched to a gene.

This clonotype appeared many times. The chain combines TRBV10-3 with TRBJ2-5; TRBD2 agrees at 10 bases. With V trimmed by 11 bases and J by 1 base, 16 bases remained unmatched. The CDR3 runs to 17 residues. Per germline, CDR1 ENHRY and CDR2 SYGVKD. CDR3 residues: CAVQASGRSPLQETQYF. CDR3 DNA: TGTGCCGTACAAGCTAGCGGGAGAAGCCCTCTCCAAGAGACCCAGTACTTC.

In its sample, this clonotype was seen many times. V usage is TRBV24-1 and J usage is TRBJ2-5; D possibly corresponds to TRBD2 (6 bases). This CDR3 is 14 amino acids long. Germline CDR1 and CDR2: KGHDR and SFDVKD. V was clipped by 4 bases and J by 3 bases, with 11 bases between them. The CDR3: CATSEPGLEETQYF. The CDR3 DNA sequence: TGTGCCACCAGTGAGCCGGGACTGGAAGAGACCCAGTACTTC.

The V gene is TRBV7-9, the J gene TRBJ2-1, with TRBD1 matching 8 bases. The J call may be faulty, since TRBJ2-7 better matches the DNA end. Per germline, CDR1 SEHNR and CDR2 FQNEAQ (reference sequence). The length of the CDR3 is 15 residues. CDR3: CASSSRQGLFYEQYF. The DNA for the CDR3 is TGTGCCAGCAGCTCGAGACAGGGGTTGTTCTACGAGCAGTACTTC.

V and J are TRBV29-1 and TRBJ2-2; TRBD1 matches 10 bases. The length of the CDR3 is 11 residues. CDR1 SQVTM and CDR2 ANQGSEA come from the germline V gene. CDR3 bases: TGCAGTGCGGGACAGGGGAAGGAGCTGTTTTTT. It codes for CSAGQGKELFF.

Note on this clonotype: This may be a read error: a much more frequent sequence differs by one nucleotide. V gene TRBV4-1 combines with J gene TRBJ2-5; D not resolved. V shed 6 bases and J shed 11 bases, with 22 bases lying between them. The CDR3 covers 14 residues. Germline V gene lookup returns CDR1 MGHRA and CDR2 YSYEKL. CDR3 amino acids: CASSRVDGYNEQYF. CDR3 bases: TGCGCCAGCAGTCGGGTAGACGGTTACAATGAGCAGTACTTC.